This T cell receptor beta chain was sequenced for a study of blood T cell repertoires in COVID-19 (dated by TCRdb to the early 2020s). A note on the overall study: Samples from collaborators originated in the United States, Italy and Spain and spanned both the acute and convalescent phases of COVID-19. The prospective study material was composed of cDNA or gDNA derived from T cells, B-cell-depleted T cells, or PBMCs. The dataset comprised deeply sampled blood TCRbeta repertoires from subjects exposed to, actively infected with, or recovered from COVID-19. A freely available public database, intended as a resource for researchers studying the immune response to SARS-CoV-2, is where the repertoires were released. Samples came from the ongoing ImmuneRACE study (first 160 participants) plus 1,254 subjects from 6 global collaborators. Sample metadata almost always included a de-identified subject ID, COVID-19 status, age in years and sex. Where HLA class I and class II types were available, the types were taken from metadata supplied by the sample provider, not from assay-based typing. The investigation overall reported the following: Clinical and demographic metadata were provided uncurated, with the amount varying by source and participant.

Collaborating institutions collected whole blood in K2EDTA tubes following their own protocols. For TCRbeta analysis, collaborator samples were shipped as frozen whole blood, as isolated PBMCs, or as DNA extracted from either sample type. As regards this clone: What antigen it recognizes has not been identified. The record has no base qualities; no much larger clone is one base away.

The immunoSEQ Assay, a bias-controlled multiplex PCR, was used to amplify TCRbeta CDR3 regions from genomic DNA. The study's own analysis went as follows. Within the assay, amplification of reference gene primers was used to estimate how many nucleated cells each sample contained. To quantify the absolute abundance of each unique TCRbeta CDR3 rearrangement, sequence reads were collapsed and filtered. For each sample, productive Simpson clonality was calculated as the square root of Simpson's diversity index over productive rearrangements. This is the immuneACCESS table as TCRdb keeps it, with only in-frame sequences that have V and J called. A part of the clones is gone; compared with another copy, unresolved V genes explain less than half, and the rest is unexplained. For V, J and clone size, that table is used; D and trimming come from the DNA. This sample lists approximately 89,000 clones; more than 80% were detected once. 15% to 20% of the sample belongs to the ten largest clones.

The junction shows trimming of 1 base on V and 14 bases on J, and the gene matches do not reach 10 bases of it. CDR1 and CDR2, looked up from the germline V gene (reference sequence), are MNHEY and SMNVEV. The CDR3 covers 14 residues, taking in both the cysteine and the phenylalanine. Only the CDR3 DNA is retained, 42 bases long and in frame from the first base. This sequence originates from an elderly woman with acute or convalescent COVID-19. The sequencing input was peripheral blood. This chain joins TRBV27 to TRBJ2-1, and 8 bases in between align with TRBD2. The DNA is as follows: TGTGCCAGCAGTTTATTGGAGGGCGGGGGGAGGAAGTTCTTC. Translated, this is CASSLLEGGGRKFF.